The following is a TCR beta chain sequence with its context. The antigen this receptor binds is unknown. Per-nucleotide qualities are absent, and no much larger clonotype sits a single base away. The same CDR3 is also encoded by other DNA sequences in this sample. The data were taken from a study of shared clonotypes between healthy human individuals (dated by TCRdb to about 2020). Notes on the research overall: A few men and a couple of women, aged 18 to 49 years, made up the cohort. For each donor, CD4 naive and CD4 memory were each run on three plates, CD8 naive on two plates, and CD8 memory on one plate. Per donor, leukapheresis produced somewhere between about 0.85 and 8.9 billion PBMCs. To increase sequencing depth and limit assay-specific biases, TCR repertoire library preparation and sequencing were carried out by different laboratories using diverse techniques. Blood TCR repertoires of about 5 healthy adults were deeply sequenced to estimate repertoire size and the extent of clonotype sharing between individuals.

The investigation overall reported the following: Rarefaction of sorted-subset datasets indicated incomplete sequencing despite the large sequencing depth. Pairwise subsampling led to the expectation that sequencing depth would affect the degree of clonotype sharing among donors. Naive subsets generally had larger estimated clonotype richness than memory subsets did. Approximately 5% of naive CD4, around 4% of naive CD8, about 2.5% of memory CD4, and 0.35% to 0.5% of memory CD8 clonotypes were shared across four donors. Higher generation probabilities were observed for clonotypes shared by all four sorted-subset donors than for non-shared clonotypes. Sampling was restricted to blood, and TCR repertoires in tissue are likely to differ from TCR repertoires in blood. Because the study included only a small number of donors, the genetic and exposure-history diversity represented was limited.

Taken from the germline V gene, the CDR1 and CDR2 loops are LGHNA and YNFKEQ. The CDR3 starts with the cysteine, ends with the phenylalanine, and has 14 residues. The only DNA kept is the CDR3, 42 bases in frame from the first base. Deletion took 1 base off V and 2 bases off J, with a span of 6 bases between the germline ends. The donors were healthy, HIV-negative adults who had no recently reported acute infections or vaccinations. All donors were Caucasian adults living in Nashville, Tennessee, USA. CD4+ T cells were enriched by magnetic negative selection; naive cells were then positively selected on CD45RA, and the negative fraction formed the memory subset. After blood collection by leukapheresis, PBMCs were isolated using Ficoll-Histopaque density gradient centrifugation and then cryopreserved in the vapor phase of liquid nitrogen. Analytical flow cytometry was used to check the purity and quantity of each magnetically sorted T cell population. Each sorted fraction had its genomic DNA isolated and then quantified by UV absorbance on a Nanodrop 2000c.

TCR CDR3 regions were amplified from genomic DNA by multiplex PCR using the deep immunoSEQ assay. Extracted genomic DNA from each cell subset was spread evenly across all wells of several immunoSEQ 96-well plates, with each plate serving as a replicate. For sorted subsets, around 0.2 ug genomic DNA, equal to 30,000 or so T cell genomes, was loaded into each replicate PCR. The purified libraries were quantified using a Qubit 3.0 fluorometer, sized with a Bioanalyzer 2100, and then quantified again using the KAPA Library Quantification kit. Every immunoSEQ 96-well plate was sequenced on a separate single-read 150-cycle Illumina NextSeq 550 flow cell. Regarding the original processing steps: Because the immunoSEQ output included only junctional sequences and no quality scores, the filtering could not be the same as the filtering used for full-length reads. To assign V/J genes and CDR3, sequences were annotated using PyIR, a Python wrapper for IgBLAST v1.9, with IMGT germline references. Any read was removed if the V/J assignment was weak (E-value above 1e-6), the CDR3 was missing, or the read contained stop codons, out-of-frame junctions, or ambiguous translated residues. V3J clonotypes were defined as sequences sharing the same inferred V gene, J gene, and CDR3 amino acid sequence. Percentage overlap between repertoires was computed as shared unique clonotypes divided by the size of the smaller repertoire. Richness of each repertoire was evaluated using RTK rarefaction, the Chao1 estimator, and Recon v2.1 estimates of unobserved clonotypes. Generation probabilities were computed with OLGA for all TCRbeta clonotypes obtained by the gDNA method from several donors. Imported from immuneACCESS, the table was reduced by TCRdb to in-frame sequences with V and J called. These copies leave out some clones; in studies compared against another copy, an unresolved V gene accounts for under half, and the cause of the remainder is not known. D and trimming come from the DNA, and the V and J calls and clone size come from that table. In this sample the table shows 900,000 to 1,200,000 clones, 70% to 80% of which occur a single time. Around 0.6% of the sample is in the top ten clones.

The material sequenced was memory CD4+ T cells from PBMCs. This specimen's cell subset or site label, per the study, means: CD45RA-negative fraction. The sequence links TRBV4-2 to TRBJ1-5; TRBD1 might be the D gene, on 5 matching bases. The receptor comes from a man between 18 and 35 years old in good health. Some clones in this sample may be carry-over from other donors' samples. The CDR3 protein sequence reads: CASSQAGGNQPQHF. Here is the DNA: TGTGCCAGCAGCCAAGCGGGGGGCAATCAGCCCCAGCATTTT.